What follows describes a single TCR beta chain. Its antigen is not identified. For every sample, 100,000 or so TCR templates were assayed. TCRdb keeps only in-frame clones here, not all; method: immunoSEQ multiplex PCR. The sample includes approximately 82,000 clones, about 91% of them seen just once. Looked up from germline, CDR1 is SGHNT and CDR2 is YENEEA. V was pared by 5 bases and J by 1 base, with 10 bases between. This CDR3 is 14 amino acids long. The data originate from a study of siplizumab effects on memory and regulatory T cells. Study observations and caveats: Proliferating Tregs from siplizumab cultures lacked functional confirmation of suppression. Naive T cells appeared more diverse than memory cells and seemed to be major alloresponse contributors.

The sequenced sample consisted of Tregs sorted from blood. The chain has TRBV11-3 and TRBJ2-3; D could derive from TRBD1 or TRBD2 (6 bases each). The TCR was taken from a human donor in good health. The CDR3 reads CASSRGPGTDTQYF. The CDR3 DNA reads TGTGCCAGCAGCCGGGGGCCAGGCACAGATACGCAGTATTTT.